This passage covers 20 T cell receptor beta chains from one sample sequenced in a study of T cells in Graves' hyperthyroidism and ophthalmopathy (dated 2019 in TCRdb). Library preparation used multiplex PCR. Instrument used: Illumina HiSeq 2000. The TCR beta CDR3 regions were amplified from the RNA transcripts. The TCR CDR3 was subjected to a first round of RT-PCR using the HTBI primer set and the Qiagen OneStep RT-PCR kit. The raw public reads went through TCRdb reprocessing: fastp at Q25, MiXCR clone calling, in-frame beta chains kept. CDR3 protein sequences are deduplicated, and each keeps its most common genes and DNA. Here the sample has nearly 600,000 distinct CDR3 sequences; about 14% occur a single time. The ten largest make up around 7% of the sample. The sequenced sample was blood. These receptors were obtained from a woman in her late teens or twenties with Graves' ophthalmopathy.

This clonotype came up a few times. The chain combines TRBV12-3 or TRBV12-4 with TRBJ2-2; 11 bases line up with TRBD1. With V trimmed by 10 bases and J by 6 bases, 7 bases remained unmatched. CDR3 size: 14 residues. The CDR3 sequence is CANRLGQGAGELFF. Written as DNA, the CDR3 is TGTGCCAATCGACTGGGACAGGGGGCCGGGGAGCTGTTTTTT.

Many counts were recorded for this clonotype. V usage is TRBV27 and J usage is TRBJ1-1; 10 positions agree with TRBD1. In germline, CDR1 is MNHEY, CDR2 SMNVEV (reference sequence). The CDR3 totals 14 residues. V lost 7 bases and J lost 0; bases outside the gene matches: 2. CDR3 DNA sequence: TGTGCCAGCACCGACAGGGGGCTGAACACTGAAGCTTTCTTT. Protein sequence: CASTDRGLNTEAFF.

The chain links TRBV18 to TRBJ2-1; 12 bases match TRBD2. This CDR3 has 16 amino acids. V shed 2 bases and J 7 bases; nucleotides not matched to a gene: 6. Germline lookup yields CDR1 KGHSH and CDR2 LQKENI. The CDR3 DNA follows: TGTGCCAGCTCACCATCGACTAGCGGGAGTGGAAATGAGCAGTTCTTC. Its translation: CASSPSTSGSGNEQFF.

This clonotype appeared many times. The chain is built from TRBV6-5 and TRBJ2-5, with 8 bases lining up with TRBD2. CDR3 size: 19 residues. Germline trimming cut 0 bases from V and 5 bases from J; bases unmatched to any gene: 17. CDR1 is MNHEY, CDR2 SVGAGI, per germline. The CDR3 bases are TGTGCCAGCAGTTACTCCTCGTGGAGCGGGAGTCCCCCTGGGGAGACCCAGTACTTC. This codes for CASSYSSWSGSPPGETQYF.

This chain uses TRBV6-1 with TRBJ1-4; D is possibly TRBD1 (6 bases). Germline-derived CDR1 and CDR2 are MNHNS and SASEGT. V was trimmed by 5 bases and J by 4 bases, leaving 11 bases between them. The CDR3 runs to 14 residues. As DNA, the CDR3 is TGTGCCAGCAGTTCCGACAGGCTTAATGAAAAACTGTTTTTT. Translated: CASSSDRLNEKLFF.

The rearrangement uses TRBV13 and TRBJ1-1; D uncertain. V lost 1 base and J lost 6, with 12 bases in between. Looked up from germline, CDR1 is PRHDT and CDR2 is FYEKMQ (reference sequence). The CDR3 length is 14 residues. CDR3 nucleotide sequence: TGTGCCAGCAGCTTAGAGGCTTCAGGACCTGAAGCTTTCTTT. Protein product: CASSLEASGPEAFF.

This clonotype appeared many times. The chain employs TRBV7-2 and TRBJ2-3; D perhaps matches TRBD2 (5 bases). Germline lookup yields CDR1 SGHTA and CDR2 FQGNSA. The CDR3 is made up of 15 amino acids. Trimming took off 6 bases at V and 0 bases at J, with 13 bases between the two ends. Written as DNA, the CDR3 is TGTGCCAGCAGTTCACGGGGTAGGAGCACAGATACGCAGTATTTT. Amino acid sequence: CASSSRGRSTDTQYF. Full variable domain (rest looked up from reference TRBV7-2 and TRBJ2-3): GAGVSQSPSNKVTEKGKDVELRCDPISGHTALYWYRQSLGQGLEFLIYFQGNSAPDKSGLPSDRFSAERTGGSVSTLTIQRTQQEDSAVYLCASSSRGRSTDTQYFGPGTRLTVL.

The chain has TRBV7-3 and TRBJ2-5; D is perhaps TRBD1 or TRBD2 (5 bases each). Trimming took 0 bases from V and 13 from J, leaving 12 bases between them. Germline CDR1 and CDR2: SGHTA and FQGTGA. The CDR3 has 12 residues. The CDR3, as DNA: TGTGCCAGCAGCTTAACGGGGGAAGCCCCGTACTTC. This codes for CASSLTGEAPYF.

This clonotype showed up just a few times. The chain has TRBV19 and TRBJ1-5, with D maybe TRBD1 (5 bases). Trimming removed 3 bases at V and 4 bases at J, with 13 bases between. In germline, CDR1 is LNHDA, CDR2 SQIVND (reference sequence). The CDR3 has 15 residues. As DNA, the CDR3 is TGTGCCAGTAGTATCCTGGGGCAGAGGAATCAGCCCCAGCATTTT. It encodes CASSILGQRNQPQHF.

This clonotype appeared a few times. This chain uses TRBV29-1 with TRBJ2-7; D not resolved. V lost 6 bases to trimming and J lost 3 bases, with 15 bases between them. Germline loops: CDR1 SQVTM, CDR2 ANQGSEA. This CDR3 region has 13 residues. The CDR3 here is CSVVIPPDYEQYF. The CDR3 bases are TGCAGCGTCGTCATCCCTCCGGACTACGAGCAGTACTTC.

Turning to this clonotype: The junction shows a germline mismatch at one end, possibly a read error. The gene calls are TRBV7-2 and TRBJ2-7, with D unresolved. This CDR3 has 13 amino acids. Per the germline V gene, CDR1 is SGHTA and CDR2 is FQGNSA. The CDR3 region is CAGSFSTSYEQYF. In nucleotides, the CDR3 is TGTGCCGGCAGCTTTTCCACCTCCTACGAGCAGTACTTC.

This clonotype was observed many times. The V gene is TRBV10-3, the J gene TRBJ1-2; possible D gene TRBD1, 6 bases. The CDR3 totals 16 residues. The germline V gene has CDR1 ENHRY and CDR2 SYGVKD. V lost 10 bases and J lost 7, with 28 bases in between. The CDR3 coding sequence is TGTGCCACCTCCTCGGGACGGGGAGGGGGTTTCGGTGGCTACACCTTC. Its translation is CATSSGRGGGFGGYTF.

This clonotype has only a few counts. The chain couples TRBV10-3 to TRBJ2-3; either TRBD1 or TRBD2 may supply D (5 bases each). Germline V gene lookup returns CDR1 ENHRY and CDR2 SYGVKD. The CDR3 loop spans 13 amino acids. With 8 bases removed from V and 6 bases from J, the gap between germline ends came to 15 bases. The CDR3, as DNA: TGTGCCATCTATTCCGGGACCAAGGATACGCAGTATTTT. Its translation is CAIYSGTKDTQYF.

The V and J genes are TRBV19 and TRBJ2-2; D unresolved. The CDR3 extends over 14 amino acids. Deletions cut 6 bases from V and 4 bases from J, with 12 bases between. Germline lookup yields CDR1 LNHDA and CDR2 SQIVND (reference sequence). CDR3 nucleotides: TGTGCCAGTAGGCTCTCGTGGAGCACCGGGGAGCTGTTTTTT. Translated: CASRLSWSTGELFF.

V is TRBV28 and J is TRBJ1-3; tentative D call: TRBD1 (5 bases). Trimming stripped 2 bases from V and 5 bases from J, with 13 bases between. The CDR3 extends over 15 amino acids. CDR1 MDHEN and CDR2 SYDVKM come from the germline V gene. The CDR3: CASSLESRGRNTIYF. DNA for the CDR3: TGTGCCAGCAGTTTAGAAAGTAGGGGTAGAAACACCATATATTTT.

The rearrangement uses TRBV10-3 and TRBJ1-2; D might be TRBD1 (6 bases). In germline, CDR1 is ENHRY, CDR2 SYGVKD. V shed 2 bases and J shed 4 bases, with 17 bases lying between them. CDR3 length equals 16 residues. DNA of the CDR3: TGTGCCATCAGTGAGATTCAGGGGATGGTAACCTATGGCTACACCTTC. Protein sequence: CAISEIQGMVTYGYTF.

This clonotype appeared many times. The CDR3 reads CASMKLGAGANVLTF. The CDR3, as DNA: TGCGCCAGCATGAAACTCGGTGCAGGGGCCAACGTCCTGACTTTC. The chain links TRBV10-1 to TRBJ2-6, with D hard to call. CDR1 WNHNN and CDR2 SYGVQD come from the germline V gene (reference sequence). The CDR3 length is 15 residues. Deletions cut 7 bases from V and 4 bases from J, with 14 bases between.

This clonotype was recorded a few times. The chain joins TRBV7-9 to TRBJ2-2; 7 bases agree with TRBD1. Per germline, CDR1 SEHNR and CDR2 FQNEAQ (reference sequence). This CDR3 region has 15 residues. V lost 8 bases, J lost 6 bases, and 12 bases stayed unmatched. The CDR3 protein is CASATGNVLAGELFF. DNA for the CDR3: TGTGCCAGCGCGACAGGGAACGTACTCGCCGGGGAGCTGTTTTTT.

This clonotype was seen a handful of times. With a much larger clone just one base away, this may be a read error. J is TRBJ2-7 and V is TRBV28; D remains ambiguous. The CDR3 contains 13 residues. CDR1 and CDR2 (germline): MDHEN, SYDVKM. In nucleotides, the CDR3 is TGTGCCATCAGTTTCCTTTCAGGTGGCGAGCAGTACTTC. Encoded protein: CAISFLSGGEQYF.

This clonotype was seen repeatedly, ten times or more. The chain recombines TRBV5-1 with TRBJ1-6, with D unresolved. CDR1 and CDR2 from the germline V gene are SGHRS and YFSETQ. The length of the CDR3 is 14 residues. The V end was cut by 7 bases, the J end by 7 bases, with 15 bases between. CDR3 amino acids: CASAGPDPNSPLHF. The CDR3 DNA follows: TGCGCCAGCGCCGGGCCAGACCCGAATTCACCCCTCCACTTT.